This TCR beta chain appears in the sequencing data of a study of CD8 T cells in ankylosing spondylitis. Study-level points and caveats: Blood of patients with ankylosing spondylitis appeared to be characterized by a TCR beta motif of about eight highly homologous variants. Earlier reports found some motif variants in synovial fluid and blood in reactive arthritis.

About this clonotype itself: Its specificity is unknown.

TCRdb re-derived calls from the 5' RACE reads in MiXCR, one entry per CDR3 protein. Of roughly 90,000 distinct CDR3 sequences listed, roughly 8.8% are singletons. Germline values: CDR1 SGHDT, CDR2 YYEEEE. The CDR3 totals 13 residues. V lost 7 bases, J lost 3 bases, and 13 bases lay in between. The rearrangement joins TRBV5-6 to TRBJ1-1; D gene uncertain. Material: blood, either unsorted or a sorted T cell fraction (not recorded which). The source of this sequence is a male donor with ankylosing spondylitis. The CDR3: CASGPARDTEAFF. In nucleotides, the CDR3 is TGTGCCAGCGGCCCCGCGCGGGACACTGAAGCTTTCTTT.